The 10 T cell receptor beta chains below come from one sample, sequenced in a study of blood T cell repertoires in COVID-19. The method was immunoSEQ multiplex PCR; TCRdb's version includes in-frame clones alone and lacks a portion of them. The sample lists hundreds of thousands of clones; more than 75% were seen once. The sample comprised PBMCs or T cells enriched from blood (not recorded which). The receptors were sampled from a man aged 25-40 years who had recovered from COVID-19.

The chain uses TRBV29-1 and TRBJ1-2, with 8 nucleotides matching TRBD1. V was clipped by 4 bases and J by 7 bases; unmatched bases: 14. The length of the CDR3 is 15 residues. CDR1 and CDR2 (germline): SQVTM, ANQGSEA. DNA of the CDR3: TGCAGCGTTGGTCGGTCTGACAGGGGTATTTCTGGCTACACCTTC. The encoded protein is CSVGRSDRGISGYTF.

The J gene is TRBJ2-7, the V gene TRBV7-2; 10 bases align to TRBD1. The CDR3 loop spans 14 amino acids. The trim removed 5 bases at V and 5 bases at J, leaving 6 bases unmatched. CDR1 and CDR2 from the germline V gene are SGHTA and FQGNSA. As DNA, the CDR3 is TGTGCCAGCAGCGCGCGACAGGGGGCGGACGAGCAGTACTTC. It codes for CASSARQGADEQYF.

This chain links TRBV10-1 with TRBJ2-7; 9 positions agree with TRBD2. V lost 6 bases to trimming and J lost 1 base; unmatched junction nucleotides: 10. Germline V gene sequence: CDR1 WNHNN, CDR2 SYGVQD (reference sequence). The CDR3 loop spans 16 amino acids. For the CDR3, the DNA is TGCGCCAGCAGGGGGGGGAGGGGACTAGCTTCCTACGAGCAGTACTTC. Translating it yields CASRGGRGLASYEQYF.

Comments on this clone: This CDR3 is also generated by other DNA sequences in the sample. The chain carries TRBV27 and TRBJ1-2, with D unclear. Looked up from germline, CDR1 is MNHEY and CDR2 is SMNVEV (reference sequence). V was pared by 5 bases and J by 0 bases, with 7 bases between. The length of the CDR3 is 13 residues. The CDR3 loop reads CASSRQANYGYTF. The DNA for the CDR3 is TGTGCCAGCAGTCGTCAGGCTAACTATGGCTACACCTTC.

For the CDR3, the DNA is TGCGCCAGCAGGGCCAGGGGGCCTGCAACTAATGAAAAACTGTTTTTT. Its translation: CASRARGPATNEKLFF. This chain connects TRBV10-2 to TRBJ1-4, with 8 nucleotides matching TRBD1. V lost 6 bases to trimming and J lost 0 bases; unmatched junction nucleotides: 6. The germline gives CDR1 WSHSY, CDR2 SAAADI. The CDR3 sequence is 16 residues long.

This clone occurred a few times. The chain's CDR3 is CASRQASSYNSPLHF. The CDR3 DNA follows: TGTGCCAGCAGACAGGCGAGCTCCTATAATTCACCCCTCCACTTT. J is TRBJ1-6 and V is TRBV6-5; tentatively, D is TRBD1 (5 bases). CDR3 size: 15 residues. Per germline, CDR1 MNHEY and CDR2 SVGAGI. The V end lost 6 bases, the J end lost 0 bases, and 9 bases lay between the germline ends.

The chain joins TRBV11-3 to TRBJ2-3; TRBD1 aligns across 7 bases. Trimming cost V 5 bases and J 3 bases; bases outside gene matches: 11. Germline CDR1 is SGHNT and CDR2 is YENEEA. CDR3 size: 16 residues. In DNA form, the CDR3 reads TGTGCCAGCAGCCCCACGATCGACAGGGTAACAGATACGCAGTATTTT. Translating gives CASSPTIDRVTDTQYF.

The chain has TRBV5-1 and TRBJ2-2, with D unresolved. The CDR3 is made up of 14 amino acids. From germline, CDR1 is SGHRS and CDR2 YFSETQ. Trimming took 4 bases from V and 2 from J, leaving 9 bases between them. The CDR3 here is CASSPSINTGELFF. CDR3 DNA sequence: TGCGCCAGCAGCCCGAGTATAAACACCGGGGAGCTGTTTTTT.

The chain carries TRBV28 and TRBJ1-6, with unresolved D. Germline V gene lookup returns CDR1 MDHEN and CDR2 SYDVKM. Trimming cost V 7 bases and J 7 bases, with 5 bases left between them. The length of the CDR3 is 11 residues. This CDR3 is CASTGNSPLHF. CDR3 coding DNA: TGTGCCAGCACGGGGAATTCACCCCTCCACTTT.

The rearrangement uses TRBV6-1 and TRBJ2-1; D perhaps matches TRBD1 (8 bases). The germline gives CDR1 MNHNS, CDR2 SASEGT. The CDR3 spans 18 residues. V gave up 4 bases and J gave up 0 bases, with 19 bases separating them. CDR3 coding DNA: TGTGCCAGCAGTGGGGACAGGTGGGGGGGAGGCTCCTACAATGAGCAGTTCTTC. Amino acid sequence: CASSGDRWGGGSYNEQFF.